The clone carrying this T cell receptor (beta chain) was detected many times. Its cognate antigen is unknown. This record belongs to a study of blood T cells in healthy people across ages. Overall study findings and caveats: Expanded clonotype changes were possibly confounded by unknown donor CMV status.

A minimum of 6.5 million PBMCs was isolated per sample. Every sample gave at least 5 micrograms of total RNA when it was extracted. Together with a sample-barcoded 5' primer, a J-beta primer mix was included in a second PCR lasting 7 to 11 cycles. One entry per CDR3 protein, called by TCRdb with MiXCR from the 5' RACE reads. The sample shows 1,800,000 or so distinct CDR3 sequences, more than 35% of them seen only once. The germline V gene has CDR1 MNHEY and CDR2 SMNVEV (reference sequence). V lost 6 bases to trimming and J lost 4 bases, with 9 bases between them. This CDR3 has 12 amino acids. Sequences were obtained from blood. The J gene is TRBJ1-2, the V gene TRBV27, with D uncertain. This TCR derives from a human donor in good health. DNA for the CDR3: TGTGCCAGCAGCCCATCCGGCTATGGCTACACCTTC. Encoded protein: CASSPSGYGYTF.